This TCR beta chain stems from a study of T cells after yellow fever vaccination. Study-wide results and caveats: Abundant clonotypes (contaminants from the bulk population) could be present in FACS-sorted repertoires.

In its sample, this clonotype was seen a few times. Its antigen is currently unknown. Production of TCR cDNA was by 5'RACE template switching, which also added a universal primer site and UMIs. MiXCR, applied by TCRdb to the 5' RACE reads, yields one record per CDR3 protein. Here the sample spans about 300,000 distinct CDR3 sequences, roughly 9% being singletons. V lost 5 bases to trimming and J lost 6 bases, with 11 bases between them. The germline CDR1 and CDR2 sequences are SGHTA and FQGTGA. The CDR3 spans 13 residues. The receptor's source is a man between 18 and 29 years old who received the YFV17D yellow fever vaccine. The J gene is TRBJ1-3, the V gene TRBV7-3; D is undetermined. The sequenced sample was CD4+ T cells sorted from PBMCs, obtained 5 days after the yellow fever booster vaccination. DNA for the CDR3: TGTGCCAGCAGCCTAGGGCCGGAAAACACCATATATTTT. Translation: CASSLGPENTIYF.